This T cell receptor (beta chain) was recovered during a study of blood T cell repertoires in COVID-19. Study-wide context: COVID-19 samples from acute and convalescent phases originated in the United States, Italy and Spain.

Everyone who took part was about 18 to 90 years old, and they came from about two dozen US areas. Each participant's cohort was designated according to participant-reported clinical history. As handled by the study authors: The assay estimated nucleated cells by amplifying reference gene primers. Assay: immunoSEQ multiplex PCR; the TCRdb copy retains only in-frame clones and omits some. That table is the source of V, J and clone size, and D and trimming were worked out from the DNA. Among 400,000 to 550,000 clones listed, about 85% were seen once. Trimming took off 3 bases at V and 5 bases at J, with 12 bases between the two ends. The CDR3 length is 14 residues. Germline assignment: CDR1 SGHNT and CDR2 YENEEA.

Sequences were obtained from PBMCs or T cells enriched from blood (not recorded which). This TCR derives from a woman younger than 30 with acute COVID-19. The J gene is TRBJ2-3, the V gene TRBV11-3; D possibly corresponds to TRBD2 (6 bases). Written as DNA, the CDR3 is TGTGCCAGCAGCTTCGGCGGGGTAGAAGATACGCAGTATTTT. Protein product: CASSFGGVEDTQYF.